This T cell receptor (beta chain) was documented in a study of blood T cell repertoires in COVID-19. The sample holds one count of this clone. Authors' processing steps: How many nucleated cells were present was estimated from reference gene primer amplification. Some clones are missing from TCRdb's copy, which holds only in-frame ones; the method was immunoSEQ multiplex PCR. V and J calls and clone size are given by that table; D and trimming were obtained from the DNA. The sample lists 200,000 to 300,000 clones; 87% were seen once. The TCR sequence derives from a man aged 55 to 69 who had recovered from COVID-19. Sequencing used peripheral blood.

The CDR3 DNA sequence: TGTGCCAGCAGCCCCCTTCTTCAGCCCCAGCATTTT. Translated: CASSPLLQPQHF. The genes are TRBV6-2 or TRBV6-3 and TRBJ1-5, with no clear D. This CDR3 comprises 12 residues. Germline V CDR1 and CDR2: MNHEY, SVGEGT. Trimming stripped 6 bases from V and 6 bases from J, with 9 bases between.